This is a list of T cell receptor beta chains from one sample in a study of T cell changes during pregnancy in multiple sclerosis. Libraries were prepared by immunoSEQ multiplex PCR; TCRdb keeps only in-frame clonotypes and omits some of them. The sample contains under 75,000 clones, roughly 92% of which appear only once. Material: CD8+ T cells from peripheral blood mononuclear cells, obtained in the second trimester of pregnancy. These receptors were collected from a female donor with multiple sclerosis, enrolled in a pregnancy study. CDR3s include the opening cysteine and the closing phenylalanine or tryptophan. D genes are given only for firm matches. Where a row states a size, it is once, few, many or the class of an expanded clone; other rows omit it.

CDR3 protein: CASSLNNRDTSEQYF
CDR3 DNA: TGCGCCAGCAGCTTGAACAACCGGGACACCTCCGAGCAGTACTTC
J gene: TRBJ2-7
D gene: NA
V gene: TRBV5-1
clone size: NA

CDR3 protein: CASSSQSREQFF
CDR3 DNA: TGTGCCAGCAGTTCACAATCCCGTGAGCAGTTCTTC
J gene: TRBJ2-1
D gene: NA
V gene: TRBV6-5
clone size: NA

CDR3 protein: CASSHGTSEAFF
CDR3 DNA: TGTGCCAGCAGCCACGGGACATCTGAAGCTTTCTTT
J gene: TRBJ1-1
D gene: NA
V gene: TRBV4-2
clone size: NA

CDR3 protein: CASSLASTGASEQFF
CDR3 DNA: TGTGCCAGCAGCTTAGCGTCTACAGGGGCTAGTGAGCAGTTCTTC
J gene: TRBJ2-1
D gene: TRBD1
V gene: TRBV7-7
clone size: NA

CDR3 protein: CASSSGGINEKLFF
CDR3 DNA: TGTGCCAGCAGTTCCGGGGGGATTAATGAAAAACTGTTTTTT
J gene: TRBJ1-4
D gene: NA
V gene: TRBV6-5
clone size: NA

CDR3 protein: CASSLGGGTEAFF
CDR3 DNA: TGTGCCAGCAGTTTAGGGGGCGGCACTGAAGCTTTCTTT
J gene: TRBJ1-1
D gene: NA
V gene: TRBV27
clone size: NA

CDR3 protein: CASSFGQFSYNEQFF
CDR3 DNA: TGTGCCAGCAGCTTTGGACAGTTCTCCTACAATGAGCAGTTCTTC
J gene: TRBJ2-1
D gene: NA
V gene: TRBV7-8
clone size: once

CDR3 protein: CASSFKEQGYTGELFF
CDR3 DNA: TGTGCCAGCAGTTTTAAGGAACAGGGATACACCGGGGAGCTGTTTTTT
J gene: TRBJ2-2
D gene: NA
V gene: TRBV27
clone size: NA

CDR3 protein: CASRPAGHTGELFF
CDR3 DNA: TGTGCCAGCAGGCCAGCGGGACACACCGGGGAGCTGTTTTTT
J gene: TRBJ2-2
D gene: TRBD2
V gene: TRBV5-5
clone size: NA

CDR3 protein: CASSVATASVYEQYF
CDR3 DNA: TGTGCCAGCAGCGTAGCTACGGCTAGCGTGTACGAGCAGTACTTC
J gene: TRBJ2-7
D gene: NA
V gene: TRBV9
clone size: NA

CDR3 protein: CASSFFVIGGSGNTIYF
CDR3 DNA: TGTGCCAGCAGCTTTTTTGTGATAGGAGGCTCTGGAAACACCATATATTTT
J gene: TRBJ1-3
D gene: NA
V gene: TRBV5-6
clone size: once

CDR3 protein: CASSWGTGGFTEAFF
CDR3 DNA: TGCGCCAGCAGCTGGGGGACAGGGGGTTTTACTGAAGCTTTCTTT
J gene: TRBJ1-1
D gene: TRBD1
V gene: TRBV5-1
clone size: NA

CDR3 protein: CASSFAPGEGGTGELFF
CDR3 DNA: TGCGCCAGCAGCTTTGCTCCGGGAGAAGGCGGGACCGGGGAGCTGTTTTTT
J gene: TRBJ2-2
D gene: NA
V gene: TRBV5-1
clone size: NA

CDR3 protein: CASSLFSDRFSNQPQHF
CDR3 DNA: TGTGCCAGCAGCTTATTCTCGGACAGATTCAGCAATCAGCCCCAGCATTTT
J gene: TRBJ1-5
D gene: NA
V gene: TRBV7-6
clone size: NA

CDR3 protein: CASSLRDLSYNEQFF
CDR3 DNA: TGTGCCAGCAGCTTGAGAGATTTATCCTACAATGAGCAGTTCTTC
J gene: TRBJ2-1
D gene: NA
V gene: TRBV7-8
clone size: NA

CDR3 protein: CASTPNGRVLNTEAFF
CDR3 DNA: TGTGCCAGCACCCCGAACGGTCGGGTCCTGAACACTGAAGCTTTCTTT
J gene: TRBJ1-1
D gene: NA
V gene: TRBV5-6
clone size: NA

CDR3 protein: CAWSPTGGGYTF
CDR3 DNA: TGTGCCTGGAGCCCGACAGGGGGCGGCTACACCTTC
J gene: TRBJ1-2
D gene: TRBD1
V gene: TRBV30
clone size: NA

CDR3 protein: CASSQGFPPSEQYF
CDR3 DNA: TGTGCCAGTAGTCAGGGTTTCCCGCCCTCCGAGCAGTACTTC
J gene: TRBJ2-7
D gene: NA
V gene: TRBV19
clone size: NA

CDR3 protein: CASSLVGSGRYEQYF
CDR3 DNA: TGTGCCAGCAGCTTAGTCGGTAGCGGGAGGTACGAGCAGTACTTC
J gene: TRBJ2-7
D gene: TRBD2
V gene: TRBV7-9
clone size: NA

CDR3 protein: CASSLGSPGEVYNEQFF
CDR3 DNA: TGTGCCAGCAGCTTGGGATCCCCGGGAGAAGTCTACAATGAGCAGTTCTTC
J gene: TRBJ2-1
D gene: NA
V gene: TRBV5-4
clone size: NA

CDR3 protein: CASSETQGSYEQYF
CDR3 DNA: TGCGCCAGCAGTGAGACCCAGGGTTCCTACGAGCAGTACTTC
J gene: TRBJ2-7
D gene: NA
V gene: TRBV10-2
clone size: NA

CDR3 protein: CASSLFQGYNEQFF
CDR3 DNA: TGTGCCAGCAGTTTATTCCAGGGCTACAATGAGCAGTTCTTC
J gene: TRBJ2-1
D gene: NA
V gene: TRBV27
clone size: NA

CDR3 protein: CASGNTGEVGSQPQHF
CDR3 DNA: TGTGCTAGTGGTAACACAGGGGAAGTGGGCAGTCAGCCCCAGCATTTT
J gene: TRBJ1-5
D gene: TRBD1
V gene: TRBV12-5
clone size: once

CDR3 protein: CASSAGGPSGELFF
CDR3 DNA: TGTGCCAGCTCAGCGGGAGGGCCCTCCGGGGAGCTGTTTTTT
J gene: TRBJ2-2
D gene: TRBD2
V gene: TRBV7-6
clone size: NA

CDR3 protein: CASQTGLIGELFF
CDR3 DNA: TGTGCCAGTCAGACAGGGTTAATCGGGGAGCTGTTTTTT
J gene: TRBJ2-2
D gene: TRBD1
V gene: TRBV19
clone size: NA

CDR3 protein: CASSSLGGTSGYNEQFF
CDR3 DNA: TGCGCCAGCAGCTCGTTGGGAGGGACTAGCGGCTACAATGAGCAGTTCTTC
J gene: TRBJ2-1
D gene: TRBD2
V gene: TRBV5-1
clone size: NA

CDR3 protein: CASSQAGDGGTDTQYF
CDR3 DNA: TGTGCCAGCAGTCAGGCGGGAGATGGGGGCACAGATACGCAGTATTTT
J gene: TRBJ2-3
D gene: TRBD2
V gene: TRBV28
clone size: few

CDR3 protein: CASSEADSSYEQYF
CDR3 DNA: TGTGCCAGCAGTGAAGCCGACAGTTCCTACGAGCAGTACTTC
J gene: TRBJ2-7
D gene: NA
V gene: TRBV25-1
clone size: NA

CDR3 protein: CASKVGQGNTEAFF
CDR3 DNA: TGTGCCAGTAAAGTCGGACAGGGGAACACTGAAGCTTTCTTT
J gene: TRBJ1-1
D gene: TRBD1
V gene: TRBV19
clone size: NA

CDR3 protein: CASSLRQGYEQYF
CDR3 DNA: TGCGCCAGCAGCTTGCGGCAGGGGTACGAGCAGTACTTC
J gene: TRBJ2-7
D gene: NA
V gene: TRBV5-1
clone size: NA

CDR3 protein: CASSLVGTYNEQFF
CDR3 DNA: TGTGCCAGCAGCTTGGTCGGGACCTACAATGAGCAGTTCTTC
J gene: TRBJ2-1
D gene: NA
V gene: TRBV5-4
clone size: NA

CDR3 protein: CAWSRRTELNTEAFF
CDR3 DNA: TGTGCCTGGAGTCGACGGACAGAACTGAACACTGAAGCTTTCTTT
J gene: TRBJ1-1
D gene: NA
V gene: TRBV30
clone size: NA

CDR3 protein: CASSQAGGWEQYF
CDR3 DNA: TGCGCCAGCAGCCAAGCGGGGGGATGGGAGCAGTACTTC
J gene: TRBJ2-7
D gene: TRBD2
V gene: TRBV4-1
clone size: NA

CDR3 protein: CASSIRATGSRNQPQHF
CDR3 DNA: TGTGCCAGTAGTATTAGGGCGACAGGGTCACGCAATCAGCCCCAGCATTTT
J gene: TRBJ1-5
D gene: TRBD1
V gene: TRBV19
clone size: NA

CDR3 protein: CAWSGAGVGSYNEQFF
CDR3 DNA: TGTGCCTGGAGTGGGGCGGGAGTGGGGTCATACAATGAGCAGTTCTTC
J gene: TRBJ2-1
D gene: TRBD2
V gene: TRBV30
clone size: NA

CDR3 protein: CASSDWTGGRNNEQFF
CDR3 DNA: TGTGCCAGCAGTGACTGGACAGGGGGAAGGAACAATGAGCAGTTCTTC
J gene: TRBJ2-1
D gene: TRBD1
V gene: TRBV6-4
clone size: NA

CDR3 protein: CASSVARGAGANVLTF
CDR3 DNA: TGTGCCAGCAGCGTGGCCAGGGGGGCTGGGGCCAACGTCCTGACTTTC
J gene: TRBJ2-6
D gene: NA
V gene: TRBV9
clone size: NA

CDR3 protein: CASSQVSGRALGQETQYF
CDR3 DNA: TGTGCCAGCAGCCAAGTTAGCGGGAGGGCCCTGGGCCAAGAGACCCAGTACTTC
J gene: TRBJ2-5
D gene: TRBD2
V gene: TRBV4-2
clone size: NA

CDR3 protein: CASSLRTALGEQYF
CDR3 DNA: TGTGCCAGCAGTTTAAGGACTGCCTTGGGCGAGCAGTACTTC
J gene: TRBJ2-7
D gene: NA
V gene: TRBV27
clone size: NA

CDR3 protein: CASSSGTGYNEQYF
CDR3 DNA: TGTGCCAGTAGTTCCGGGACAGGGTATAACGAGCAGTATTTC
J gene: TRBJ2-7
D gene: TRBD1
V gene: TRBV19
clone size: NA

CDR3 protein: CASGSTSGSKETQYF
CDR3 DNA: TGTGCTAGTGGCTCCACCTCCGGGAGCAAAGAGACCCAGTACTTC
J gene: TRBJ2-5
D gene: NA
V gene: TRBV12-5
clone size: NA

CDR3 protein: CASSLSGSNEQFF
CDR3 DNA: TGTGCCAGCAGTTTAAGCGGCTCCAATGAGCAGTTCTTC
J gene: TRBJ2-1
D gene: NA
V gene: TRBV27
clone size: NA

CDR3 protein: CASSEGLRKFF
CDR3 DNA: TGTGCCAGCAGTGAAGGACTAAGGAAGTTCTTC
J gene: TRBJ2-1
D gene: NA
V gene: TRBV2
clone size: NA

CDR3 protein: CASSVRGSTDTQYF
CDR3 DNA: TGTGCCAGCAGCGTACGGGGAAGCACAGATACGCAGTATTTT
J gene: TRBJ2-3
D gene: NA
V gene: TRBV9
clone size: NA

CDR3 protein: CAIRAGGMDNEQFF
CDR3 DNA: TGTGCCATCAGGGCGGGAGGTATGGACAATGAGCAGTTCTTC
J gene: TRBJ2-1
D gene: TRBD2
V gene: TRBV10-3
clone size: NA

CDR3 protein: CASSSSLDNEQFF
CDR3 DNA: TGTGCCAGCAGTTCATCCCTAGATAATGAGCAGTTCTTC
J gene: TRBJ2-1
D gene: NA
V gene: TRBV28
clone size: NA

CDR3 protein: CASRQGTAMNTEAFF
CDR3 DNA: TGTGCCAGTAGACAGGGGACCGCTATGAACACTGAAGCTTTCTTT
J gene: TRBJ1-1
D gene: TRBD1
V gene: TRBV19
clone size: many

CDR3 protein: CASSSDRTSGSNEQFF
CDR3 DNA: TGTGCCAGCAGCTCCGACAGGACTAGCGGCAGCAATGAGCAGTTCTTC
J gene: TRBJ2-1
D gene: TRBD2
V gene: TRBV5-4
clone size: NA

CDR3 protein: CASSLGTGGYTEAFF
CDR3 DNA: TGTGCCAGCAGCTTAGGGACAGGAGGATACACTGAAGCTTTCTTT
J gene: TRBJ1-1
D gene: NA
V gene: TRBV13
clone size: few

CDR3 protein: CASSLSGLANYEQYF
CDR3 DNA: TGTGCCAGCAGTTTATCGGGACTAGCGAACTACGAGCAGTACTTC
J gene: TRBJ2-7
D gene: TRBD2
V gene: TRBV27
clone size: NA